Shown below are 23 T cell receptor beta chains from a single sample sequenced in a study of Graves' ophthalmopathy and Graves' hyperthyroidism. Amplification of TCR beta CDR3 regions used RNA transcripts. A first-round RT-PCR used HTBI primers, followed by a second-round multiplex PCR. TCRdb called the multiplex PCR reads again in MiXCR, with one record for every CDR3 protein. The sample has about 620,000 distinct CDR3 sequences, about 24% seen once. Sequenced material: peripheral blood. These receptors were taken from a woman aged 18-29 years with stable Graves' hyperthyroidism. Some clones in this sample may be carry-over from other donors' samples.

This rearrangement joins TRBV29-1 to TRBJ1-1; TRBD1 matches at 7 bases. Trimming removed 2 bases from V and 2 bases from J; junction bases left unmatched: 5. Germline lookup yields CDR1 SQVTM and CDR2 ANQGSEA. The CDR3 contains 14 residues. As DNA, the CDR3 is TGCAGCGTTGAAAGGACAGGATTAAACACTGAAGCTTTCTTT. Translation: CSVERTGLNTEAFF.

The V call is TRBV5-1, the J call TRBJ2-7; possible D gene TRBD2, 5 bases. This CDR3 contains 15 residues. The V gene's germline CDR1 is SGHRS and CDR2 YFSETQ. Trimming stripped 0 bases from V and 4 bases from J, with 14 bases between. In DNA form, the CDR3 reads TGCGCCAGCAGCTTGGTGCAGGCTTCGGGGTACGAGCAGTACTTC. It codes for CASSLVQASGYEQYF.

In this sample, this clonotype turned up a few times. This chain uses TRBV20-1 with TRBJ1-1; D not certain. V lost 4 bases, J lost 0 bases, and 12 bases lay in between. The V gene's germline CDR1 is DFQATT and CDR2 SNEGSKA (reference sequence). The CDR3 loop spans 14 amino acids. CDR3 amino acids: CSAKRVNMNTEAFF. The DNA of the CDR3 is TGCAGTGCTAAAAGGGTTAATATGAACACTGAAGCTTTCTTT.

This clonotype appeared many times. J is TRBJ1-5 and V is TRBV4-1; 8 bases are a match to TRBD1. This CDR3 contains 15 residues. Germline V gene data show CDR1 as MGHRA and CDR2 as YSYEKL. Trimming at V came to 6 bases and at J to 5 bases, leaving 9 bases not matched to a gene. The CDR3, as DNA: TGCGCCAGCAGTCCTGGACAGGGAGGGTATCAGCCCCAGCATTTT. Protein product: CASSPGQGGYQPQHF.

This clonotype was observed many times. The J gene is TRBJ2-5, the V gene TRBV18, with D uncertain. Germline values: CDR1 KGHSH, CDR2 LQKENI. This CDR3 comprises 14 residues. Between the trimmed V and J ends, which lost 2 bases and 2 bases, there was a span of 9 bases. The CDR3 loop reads CASSPASRQETQYF. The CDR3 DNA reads TGTGCCAGCTCACCAGCGTCGAGGCAAGAGACCCAGTACTTC.

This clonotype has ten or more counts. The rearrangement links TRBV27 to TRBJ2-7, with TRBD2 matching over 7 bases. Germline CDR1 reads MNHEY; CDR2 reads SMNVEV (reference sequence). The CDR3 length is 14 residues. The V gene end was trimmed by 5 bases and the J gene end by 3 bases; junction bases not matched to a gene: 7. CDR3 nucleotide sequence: TGTGCCAGCAGTAGACTGACTAGCTTCTACGAGCAGTACTTC. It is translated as CASSRLTSFYEQYF.

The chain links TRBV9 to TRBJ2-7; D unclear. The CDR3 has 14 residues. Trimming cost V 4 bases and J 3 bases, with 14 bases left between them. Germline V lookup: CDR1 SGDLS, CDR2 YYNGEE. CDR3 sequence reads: CASSPYSGIYEQYF. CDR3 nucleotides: TGTGCCAGCAGCCCCTATAGTGGAATCTACGAGCAGTACTTC.

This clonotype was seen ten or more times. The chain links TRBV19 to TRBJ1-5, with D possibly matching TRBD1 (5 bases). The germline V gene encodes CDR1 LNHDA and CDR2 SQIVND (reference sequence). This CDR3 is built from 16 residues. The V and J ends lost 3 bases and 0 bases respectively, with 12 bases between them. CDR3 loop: CASSIQGGFSNQPQHF. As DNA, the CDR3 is TGTGCCAGTAGTATCCAGGGTGGGTTTAGCAATCAGCCCCAGCATTTT.

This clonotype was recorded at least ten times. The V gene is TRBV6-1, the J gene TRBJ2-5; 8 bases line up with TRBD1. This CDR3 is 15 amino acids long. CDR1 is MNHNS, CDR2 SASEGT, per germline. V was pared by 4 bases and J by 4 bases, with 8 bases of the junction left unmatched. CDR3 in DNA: TGTGCCAGCAGTGTGGGGACAGGACTGCTAGAGACCCAGTACTTC. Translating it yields CASSVGTGLLETQYF.

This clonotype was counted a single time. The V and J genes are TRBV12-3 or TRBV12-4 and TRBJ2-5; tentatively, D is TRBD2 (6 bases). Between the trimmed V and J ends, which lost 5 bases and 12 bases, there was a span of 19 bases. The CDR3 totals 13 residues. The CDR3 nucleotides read TGTGCCAGCAGTCGACTAGTTGGGGAGACGGAGTACTTC. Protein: CASSRLVGETEYF.

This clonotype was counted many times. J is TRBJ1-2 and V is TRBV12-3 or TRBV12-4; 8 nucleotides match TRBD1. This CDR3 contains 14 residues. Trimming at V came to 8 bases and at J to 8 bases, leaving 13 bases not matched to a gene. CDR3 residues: CASLRTGRVGGYTF. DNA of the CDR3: TGTGCCAGCTTACGGACAGGGAGGGTGGGAGGCTACACCTTC.

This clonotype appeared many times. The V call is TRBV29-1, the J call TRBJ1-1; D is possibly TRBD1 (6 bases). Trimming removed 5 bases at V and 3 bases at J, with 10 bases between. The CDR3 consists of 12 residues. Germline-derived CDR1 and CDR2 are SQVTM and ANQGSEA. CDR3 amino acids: CSVLQGYTEAFF. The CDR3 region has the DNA TGCAGCGTTCTACAGGGTTACACTGAAGCTTTCTTT.

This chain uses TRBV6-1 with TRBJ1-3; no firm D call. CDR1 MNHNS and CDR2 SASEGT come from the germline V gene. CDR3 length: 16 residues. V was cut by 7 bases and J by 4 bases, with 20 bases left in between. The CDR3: CASNPEVVGTGNTIYF. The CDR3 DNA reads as TGTGCCAGCAACCCGGAGGTGGTGGGCACGGGAAACACCATATATTTT.

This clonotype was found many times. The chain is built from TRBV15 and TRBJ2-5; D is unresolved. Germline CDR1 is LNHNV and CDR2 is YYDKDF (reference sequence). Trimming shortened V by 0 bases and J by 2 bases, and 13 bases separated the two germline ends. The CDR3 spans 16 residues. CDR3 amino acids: CATSRDLVGLQETQYF. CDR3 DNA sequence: TGTGCCACCAGCAGAGATCTCGTGGGGTTACAAGAGACCCAGTACTTC.

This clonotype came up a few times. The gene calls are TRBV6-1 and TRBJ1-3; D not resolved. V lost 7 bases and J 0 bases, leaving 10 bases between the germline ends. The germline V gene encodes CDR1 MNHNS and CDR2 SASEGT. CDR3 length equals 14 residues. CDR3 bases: TGTGCCAGCACTCCTTGGGCCTCTGGAAACACCATATATTTT. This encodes CASTPWASGNTIYF.

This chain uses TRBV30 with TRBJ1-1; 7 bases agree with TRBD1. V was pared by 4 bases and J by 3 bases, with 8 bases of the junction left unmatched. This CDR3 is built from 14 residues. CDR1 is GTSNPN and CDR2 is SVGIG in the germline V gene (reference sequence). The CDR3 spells CAWMPGQRHTEAFF. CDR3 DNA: TGTGCCTGGATGCCGGGACAGCGACACACTGAAGCTTTCTTT.

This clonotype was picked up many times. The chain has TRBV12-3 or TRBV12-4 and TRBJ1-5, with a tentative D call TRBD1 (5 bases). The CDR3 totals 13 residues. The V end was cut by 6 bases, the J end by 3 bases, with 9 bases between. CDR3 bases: TGTGCCAGCAGGGCAGGGTACAATCAGCCCCAGCATTTT. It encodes CASRAGYNQPQHF.

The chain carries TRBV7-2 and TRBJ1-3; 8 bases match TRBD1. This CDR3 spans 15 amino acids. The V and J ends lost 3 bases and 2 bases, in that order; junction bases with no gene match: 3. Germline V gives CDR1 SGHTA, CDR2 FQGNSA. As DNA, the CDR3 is TGTGCCAGCAGCTTGGGACAGGCGACTGGAAACACCATATATTTT. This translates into CASSLGQATGNTIYF.

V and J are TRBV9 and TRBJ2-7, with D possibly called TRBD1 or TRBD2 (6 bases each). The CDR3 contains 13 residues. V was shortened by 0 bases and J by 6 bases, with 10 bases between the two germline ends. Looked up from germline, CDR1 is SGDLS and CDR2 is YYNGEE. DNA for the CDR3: TGTGCCAGCAGCGTAGCTGAGGGGGGCGAGCAGTACTTC. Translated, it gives CASSVAEGGEQYF.

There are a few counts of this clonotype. CDR3 amino acids: CASSVLAGALNIQYF. CDR3 nucleotide sequence: TGTGCCAGCAGTGTTTTAGCGGGGGCCTTAAACATTCAGTACTTC. V and J are TRBV12-3 or TRBV12-4 and TRBJ2-4, with 9 nucleotides matching TRBD2. Trimming removed 5 bases from V and 6 bases from J; junction bases left unmatched: 8. This CDR3 spans 15 amino acids.

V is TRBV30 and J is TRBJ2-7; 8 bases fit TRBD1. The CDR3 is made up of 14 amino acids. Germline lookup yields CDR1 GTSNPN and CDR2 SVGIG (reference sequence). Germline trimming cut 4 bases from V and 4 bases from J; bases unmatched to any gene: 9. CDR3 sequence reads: CAWKPAQGAYEQYF. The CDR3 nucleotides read TGTGCCTGGAAGCCCGCGCAGGGGGCGTACGAGCAGTACTTC.

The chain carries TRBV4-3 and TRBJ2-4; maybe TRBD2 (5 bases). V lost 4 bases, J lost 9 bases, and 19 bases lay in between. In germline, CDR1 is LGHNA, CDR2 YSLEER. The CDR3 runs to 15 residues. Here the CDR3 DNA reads TGCGCCAGCAGCCCTTCGGCTGGTCTAGCCGGCATTCAGTACTTC. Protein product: CASSPSAGLAGIQYF.

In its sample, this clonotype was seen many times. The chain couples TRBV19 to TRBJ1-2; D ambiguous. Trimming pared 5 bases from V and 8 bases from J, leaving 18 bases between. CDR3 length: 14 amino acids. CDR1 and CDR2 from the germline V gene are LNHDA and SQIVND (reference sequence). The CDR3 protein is CASSSVEAERGYTF. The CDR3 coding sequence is TGTGCCAGTAGTTCGGTGGAAGCGGAGAGGGGCTACACCTTC.